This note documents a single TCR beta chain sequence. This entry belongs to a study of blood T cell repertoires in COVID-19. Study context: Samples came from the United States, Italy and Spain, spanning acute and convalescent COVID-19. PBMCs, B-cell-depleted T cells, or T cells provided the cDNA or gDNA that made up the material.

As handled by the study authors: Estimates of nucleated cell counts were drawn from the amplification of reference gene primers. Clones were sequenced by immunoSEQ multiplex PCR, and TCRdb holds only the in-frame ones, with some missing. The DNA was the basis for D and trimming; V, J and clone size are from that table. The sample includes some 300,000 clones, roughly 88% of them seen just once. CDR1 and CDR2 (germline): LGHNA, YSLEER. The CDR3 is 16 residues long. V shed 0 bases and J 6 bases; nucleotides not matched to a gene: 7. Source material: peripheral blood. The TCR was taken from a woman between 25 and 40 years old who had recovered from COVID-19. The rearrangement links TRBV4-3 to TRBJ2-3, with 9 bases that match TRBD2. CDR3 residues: CASSQDAGGGADTQYF. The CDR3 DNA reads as TGCGCCAGCAGCCAAGACGCGGGGGGGGGCGCGGATACGCAGTATTTT.